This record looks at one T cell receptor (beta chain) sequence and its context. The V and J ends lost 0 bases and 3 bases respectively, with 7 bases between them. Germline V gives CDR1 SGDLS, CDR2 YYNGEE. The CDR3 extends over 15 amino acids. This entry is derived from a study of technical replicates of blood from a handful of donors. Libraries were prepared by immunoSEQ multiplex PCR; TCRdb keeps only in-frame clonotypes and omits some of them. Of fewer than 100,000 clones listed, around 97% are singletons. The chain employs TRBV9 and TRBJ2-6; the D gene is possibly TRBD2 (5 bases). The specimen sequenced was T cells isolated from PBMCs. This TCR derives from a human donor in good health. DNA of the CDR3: TGTGCCAGCAGCGTAGAGAGGGTTGGGGCCAACGTCCTGACTTTC. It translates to CASSVERVGANVLTF.